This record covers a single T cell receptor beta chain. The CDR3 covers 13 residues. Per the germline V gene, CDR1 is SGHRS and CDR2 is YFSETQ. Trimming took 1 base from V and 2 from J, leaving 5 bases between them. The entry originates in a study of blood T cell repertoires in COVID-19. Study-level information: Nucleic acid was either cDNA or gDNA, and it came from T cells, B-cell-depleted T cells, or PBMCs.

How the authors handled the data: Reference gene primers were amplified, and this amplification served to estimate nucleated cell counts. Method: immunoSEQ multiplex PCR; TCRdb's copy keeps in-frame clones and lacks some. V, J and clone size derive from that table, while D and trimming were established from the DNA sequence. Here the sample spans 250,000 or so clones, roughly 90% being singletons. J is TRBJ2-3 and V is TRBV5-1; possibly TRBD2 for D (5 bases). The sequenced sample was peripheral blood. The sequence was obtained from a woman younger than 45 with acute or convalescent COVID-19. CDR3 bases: TGCGCCAGCAGCTTGCGGGACACAGATACGCAGTATTTT. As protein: CASSLRDTDTQYF.